The 24 T cell receptor beta chains presented below share a single source sample, sequenced in a study of blood T cell repertoires in COVID-19. This table comes from immunoSEQ multiplex PCR, and its TCRdb copy is limited to in-frame clones, with some not included. Of 70,000 or so clones in the sample, more than 75% are singletons; the top ten hold roughly 30%. The sequenced sample consisted of peripheral blood. The receptors come from a woman at least 80 years old with active or convalescent COVID-19.

This sequence joins TRBV6-2 or TRBV6-3 and TRBJ1-6; the match to TRBD1 covers 10 bases. Germline trimming cut 3 bases from V and 15 bases from J; bases unmatched to any gene: 14. This CDR3 has 16 amino acids. Germline CDR1 and CDR2: MNHEY and SVGEGT. In nucleotides, the CDR3 is TGTGCCAGCAGTTATCAACAGGGACAGGGGACGTGGCACCTCCACTTT. As protein: CASSYQQGQGTWHLHF.

J is TRBJ2-7 and V is TRBV7-9; D not certain. The CDR3 consists of 12 residues. Germline-derived CDR1 and CDR2 are SEHNR and FQNEAQ (reference sequence). Trimming took off 3 bases at V and 3 bases at J, with 6 bases between the two ends. Here the CDR3 DNA reads TGTGCCAGCAGCTTTCAATTCTACGAGCAGTACTTC. This gives the protein CASSFQFYEQYF.

This CDR3 is CASSLVGRVKSGELFF. In DNA form, the CDR3 reads TGTGCCAGCAGCTTAGTGGGCAGGGTAAAGTCCGGGGAGCTGTTTTTT. This chain connects TRBV7-2 to TRBJ2-2, with D perhaps TRBD1 (5 bases). The germline V and J ends were trimmed by 1 base and 6 bases, with 15 bases remaining between them. The CDR3 has 16 residues. The germline gives CDR1 SGHTA, CDR2 FQGNSA.

This sequence joins TRBV28 and TRBJ2-1, with D possibly TRBD2 on 6 matching bases. Trimming took off 5 bases at V and 4 bases at J, with 12 bases between the two ends. Germline CDR1 MDHEN, CDR2 SYDVKM. The CDR3 loop spans 14 amino acids. The CDR3 DNA is TGTGCCAGCAGTAGTCTTCGGGGGTACAATGAGCAGTTCTTC. This translates into CASSSLRGYNEQFF.

The chain recombines TRBV18 with TRBJ1-3; the D is unclear. The CDR3 has 16 amino acids. V was pared by 2 bases and J by 1 base, with 12 bases between. Germline CDR1 reads KGHSH; CDR2 reads LQKENI. The CDR3 DNA reads as TGTGCCAGCTCACCAAAGATGGGAGGTTCTGGAAACACCATATATTTT. This codes for CASSPKMGGSGNTIYF.

V usage is TRBV30 and J usage is TRBJ2-3, with 9 bases identical to TRBD2. CDR3 length: 15 amino acids. CDR1 is GTSNPN, CDR2 SVGIG, per germline (reference sequence). The junction had 10 bases not matched to a gene; V was cut back by 5 bases and J by 4 bases. The DNA for the CDR3 is TGTGCCTGGGGTATTGGTAGCGGGGGAGCAGATACGCAGTATTTT. Amino acids: CAWGIGSGGADTQYF.

J is TRBJ1-2 and V is TRBV5-1; D is perhaps TRBD1 (6 bases). The V end lost 4 bases, the J end lost 4 bases, and 14 bases lay between the germline ends. CDR1 is SGHRS, CDR2 YFSETQ, per germline. The CDR3 length is 14 residues. The CDR3 DNA reads as TGCGCCAGCAGCCTCACAGGGCTTCCCTATGGCTACACCTTC. Translating it yields CASSLTGLPYGYTF. The full variable domain, completed using reference TRBV5-1 and TRBJ1-2, is KAGVTQTPRYLIKTRGQQVTLSCSPISGHRSVSWYQQTPGQGLQFLFEYFSETQRNKGNFPGRFSGRQFSNSRSEMNVSTLELGDSALYLCASSLTGLPYGYTFGSGTRLTVV.

This clone has only a few counts. J is TRBJ1-4 and V is TRBV14; D may be TRBD1 (6 bases). The CDR3 is 16 residues long. The V end was cut by 4 bases, the J end by 5 bases, with 17 bases between. Germline-derived CDR1 and CDR2 are SGHDN and FVKESK. This chain's CDR3 is CASSPTIRGRNEKLFF. DNA of the CDR3: TGTGCCAGCAGCCCGACGATCAGGGGTAGGAATGAAAAACTGTTTTTT. The whole variable domain, remainder taken from reference TRBV14 and TRBJ1-4, is EAGVTQFPSHSVIEKGQTVTLRCDPISGHDNLYWYRRVMGKEIKFLLHFVKESKQDESGMPNNRFLAERTGGTYSTLKVQPAELEDSGVYFCASSPTIRGRNEKLFFGSGTQLSVL.

The chain employs TRBV7-6 and TRBJ1-1; D unresolved. Germline-derived CDR1 and CDR2 are SGHVS and FNYEAQ. Trimming removed 1 base from V and 4 bases from J, with 7 bases in between. The CDR3 consists of 13 residues. The CDR3 DNA is TGTGCCAGCAGCTTAGGTTGGGCCACTGAAGCTTTCTTT. Its protein product is CASSLGWATEAFF.

This clone was picked up a small number of times. In DNA form, the CDR3 reads TGTGCCAGCAGCCAAGGGCGGGGGCAGCGGGTCGAGCAGTACTTC. It encodes CASSQGRGQRVEQYF. The chain carries TRBV3-1 (or the pseudogene TRBV3-2) and TRBJ2-7, with D tentatively TRBD2 (7 bases). The CDR3 consists of 15 residues. Germline CDR1 is LGHDT and CDR2 is YNNKEL (reference sequence). V lost 1 base, J lost 6 bases, and 16 bases lay in between.

V is TRBV30 and J is TRBJ2-7; 11 bases are a match to TRBD2. V was clipped by 5 bases and J by 5 bases; unmatched bases: 11. Germline lookup yields CDR1 GTSNPN and CDR2 SVGIG (reference sequence). The CDR3 spans 15 residues. The chain's CDR3 is CAWGERTSGLHEQYF. Written as DNA, the CDR3 is TGTGCCTGGGGGGAACGGACTAGCGGGCTCCACGAGCAGTACTTC. The variable domain in full, with the rest retrieved from reference TRBV30 and TRBJ2-7, is SQTIHQWPATLVQPVGSPLSLECTVEGTSNPNLYWYRQAAGRGLQLLFYSVGIGQISSEVPQNLSASRPQDRQFILSSKKLLLSDSGFYLCAWGERTSGLHEQYFGPGTRLTVT.

V and J are TRBV2 and TRBJ1-2, with 7 bases that match TRBD1. This CDR3 has 13 amino acids. Trimming cost V 6 bases and J 5 bases; bases outside gene matches: 6. The germline CDR1 and CDR2 sequences are SNHLY and FYNNEI. The CDR3 sequence is CASSIGQVYGYTF. Here the CDR3 DNA reads TGTGCCAGCAGCATTGGACAGGTTTATGGCTACACCTTC.

V usage is TRBV18 and J usage is TRBJ1-5, with a possible D match to TRBD1 (6 bases). Trimming left V 4 bases short and J 1 base short, with 8 bases between. From germline, CDR1 is KGHSH and CDR2 LQKENI. The CDR3 totals 14 residues. As DNA, the CDR3 is TGTGCCAGCTCACGGACAGAAAGCAATCAGCCCCAGCATTTT. This translates into CASSRTESNQPQHF. The complete variable domain, with remaining parts taken from reference TRBV18 and TRBJ1-5, reads NAGVMQNPRHLVRRRGQEARLRCSPMKGHSHVYWYRQLPEEGLKFMVYLQKENIIDESGMPKERFSAEFPKEGPSILRIQQVVRGDSAAYFCASSRTESNQPQHFGDGTRLSIL.

The chain joins TRBV7-8 to TRBJ2-3; D not certain. Trimming took 5 bases from V and 0 from J, leaving 9 bases between them. This CDR3 is built from 14 residues. Germline CDR1 SGHVS, CDR2 FQNEAQ. The CDR3 is CASSRDLSTDTQYF. The CDR3, as DNA: TGTGCCAGCAGCCGAGATCTTAGCACAGATACGCAGTATTTT. The entire variable domain, with the rest obtained from reference TRBV7-8 and TRBJ2-3, is as follows: GAGVSQSPRYKVAKRGQDVALRCDPISGHVSLFWYQQALGQGPEFLTYFQNEAQLDKSGLPSDRFFAERPEGSVSTLKIQRTQQEDSAVYLCASSRDLSTDTQYFGPGTRLTVL.

V gene TRBV6-6 combines with J gene TRBJ2-7; 7 bases match TRBD2. The CDR3 totals 16 residues. Trimming took 2 bases from V and 2 from J; bases not matched to a gene: 9. The germline gives CDR1 MNHNY, CDR2 SVGAGI (reference sequence). For the CDR3, the DNA is TGTGCCAGCAGTTACACCGCAGGGAGGGACCCCTACGAGCAGTACTTC. Encoded protein: CASSYTAGRDPYEQYF.

V and J are TRBV28 and TRBJ1-2; D not certain. CDR3 length equals 13 residues. In germline, CDR1 is MDHEN, CDR2 SYDVKM. CDR3 nucleotides: TGTGCATCTTTAGAGGGTATGGACTATGGCTACACCTTC. Translated: CASLEGMDYGYTF.

This chain joins TRBV4-1 and TRBJ1-3, with 7 bases that match TRBD1. CDR3 length equals 17 residues. From germline, CDR1 is MGHRA and CDR2 YSYEKL. V gave up 0 bases and J gave up 0 bases; unmatched junction bases: 5. The CDR3 DNA reads as TGCGCCAGCAGCCAAGATAAGGGACAGCGCTCTGGAAACACCATATATTTT. It encodes CASSQDKGQRSGNTIYF.

V and J are TRBV4-3 and TRBJ1-2, with 9 bases that match TRBD1. The CDR3 contains 14 residues. Trimming removed 1 base from V and 7 bases from J; junction bases left unmatched: 4. Looked up from germline, CDR1 is LGHNA and CDR2 is YSLEER. For the CDR3, the DNA is TGCGCCAGCAGCCAAGCACAGGGGGCGCGTGGCTACACCTTC. Protein sequence: CASSQAQGARGYTF.

V and J are TRBV10-1 and TRBJ2-5; the match to TRBD1 covers 8 bases. Trimming cost V 5 bases and J 8 bases; bases outside gene matches: 10. Germline assignment: CDR1 WNHNN and CDR2 SYGVQD (reference sequence). This CDR3 region has 14 residues. CDR3 amino acids: CASSPRDRSNTQYF. In nucleotides, the CDR3 is TGCGCCAGCAGTCCCCGGGACAGGTCGAATACCCAGTACTTC.

V gene TRBV5-1 combines with J gene TRBJ1-6; 7 bases match TRBD1. Germline CDR1 and CDR2: SGHRS and YFSETQ. V shed 4 bases, J shed 8 bases, and the junction held 12 bases outside the gene matches. The CDR3 has 16 residues. CDR3 region: CASSQTPGTAYSPLHF. The CDR3 coding sequence is TGCGCCAGCAGCCAAACACCCGGGACAGCTTATTCACCCCTCCACTTT.

CDR3 DNA: TGTGCCAGTAGGGTCGGAGGGGTGAACACTGAAGCTTTCTTT. Protein sequence: CASRVGGVNTEAFF. The chain uses TRBV19 and TRBJ1-1, with D possibly matching TRBD1 (5 bases). The CDR3 totals 14 residues. V was pared by 6 bases and J by 0 bases, with 11 bases between. The germline gives CDR1 LNHDA, CDR2 SQIVND (reference sequence).

CDR3: CASSGTASTDTQYF. As DNA, the CDR3 is TGTGCCAGTAGCGGGACTGCTAGCACAGATACGCAGTATTTT. The chain employs TRBV19 and TRBJ2-3; D is perhaps TRBD2 (6 bases). Trimming removed 6 bases from V and 0 bases from J, with 10 bases in between. CDR1 and CDR2 from the germline V gene are LNHDA and SQIVND (reference sequence). CDR3 length equals 14 residues. The full variable domain, rest sourced from reference TRBV19 and TRBJ2-3, is DGGITQSPKYLFRKEGQNVTLSCEQNLNHDAMYWYRQDPGQGLRLIYYSQIVNDFQKGDIAEGYSVSREKKESFPLTVTSAQKNPTAFYLCASSGTASTDTQYFGPGTRLTVL.

The chain joins TRBV25-1 to TRBJ2-1, with TRBD1 matching over 8 bases. Unmatched junction bases numbered 10, after V lost 4 bases and J lost 5 bases. CDR3 length equals 16 residues. The germline gives CDR1 MGHDK, CDR2 SYGVNS. CDR3 coding DNA: TGTGCCAGCAGTGGTTACCAGGGGGCTAGGAACAATGAGCAGTTCTTC. Amino acids: CASSGYQGARNNEQFF.

The CDR3 sequence is CASSLEVGETQYF. CDR3 DNA: TGTGCCAGCAGCTTAGAGGTCGGAGAGACCCAGTACTTC. J is TRBJ2-5 and V is TRBV11-3, with no clear D. In germline, CDR1 is SGHNT, CDR2 YENEEA. V was trimmed by 0 bases and J by 4 bases, leaving 6 bases between them. The CDR3 is 13 residues long.